A selection of T cell receptor beta chains follows, all from one sample in a study of T cell responses to AZD1222 COVID-19 vaccine. Generated by immunoSEQ multiplex PCR, the TCRdb table keeps only in-frame clones and is missing some. The sample shows tens of thousands of clones, approximately 90% of them seen only once. The sequencing here drew on peripheral blood, taken 28 days after the second dose of the MenACWY control vaccine. The receptors stem from an adult who received the MenACWY meningococcal vaccine as a control. Each CDR3 is given with its conserved first and last residue. The D gene is left open where the match is weak.

d_call j_call v_call cdr3_aa cdr3_nt
- TRBJ2-7 TRBV6-8 CARGGPYYEQYF TGTGCCAGGGGGGGGCCCTACTACGAGCAGTACTTC
- TRBJ1-1 TRBV10-3 CAISVQENTEAFF TGTGCCATCAGTGTTCAGGAGAACACTGAAGCTTTCTTT
TRBD1 TRBJ1-5 TRBV19 CASTPDRLDQPQHF TGTGCCAGTACCCCGGACAGGTTAGATCAGCCCCAGCATTTT
- TRBJ1-2 TRBV6-5 CASKRLGGNYGYTF TGTGCCAGCAAGCGGCTAGGGGGGAACTATGGCTACACCTTC
- TRBJ1-1 TRBV28 CASSFGWDTEAFF TGTGCCAGCAGTTTCGGGTGGGACACTGAAGCTTTCTTT
TRBD2 TRBJ2-1 TRBV6-2/TRBV6-3 CASSTPRGGLREQFF TGTGCCAGCAGTACGCCGCGGGGGGGCCTCAGGGAGCAGTTCTTC
- TRBJ1-4 TRBV9 CASSVQGRDYEKLFF TGTGCCAGCAGCGTCCAGGGTAGAGATTATGAAAAACTGTTTTTT
TRBD1 TRBJ1-6 TRBV4-1 CASRTDRGSLNSPLHF TGCGCCAGCAGGACAGACAGGGGCTCTCTTAATTCACCCCTCCACTTT
- TRBJ2-2 TRBV24-1 CATSDLYTGELFF TGTGCCACCAGTGATTTGTACACCGGGGAGCTGTTTTTT
- TRBJ2-3 TRBV7-9 CASSRPVSSTDTQYF TGTGCCAGCAGCCGTCCGGTCTCAAGCACAGATACGCAGTATTTT
- TRBJ1-4 TRBV20-1 CSASGTNEKLFF TGCAGTGCTAGTGGAACTAATGAAAAACTGTTTTTT